The sample holds a few counts of the clone carrying this T cell receptor (beta chain). Antigen specificity is unknown. Each donor gave ten milliliters of peripheral blood. These data originate in a study of blood T cells in healthy people across ages. Study-wide background: The capture of about one barcoded beta molecule per two T cells was achieved by template switching.

Overall study findings and caveats: Per million T cells, TCR beta diversity dropped roughly linearly as age increased. Investigators treated diversity estimates from one million T cells as underestimates.

For the second PCR, which ran for about 7 to 11 cycles, a sample-barcoded 5' primer and a J-beta primer mix were used. Using its own MiXCR run on the 5' RACE reads, TCRdb lists one record per CDR3 protein. This table holds 1,300,000 or so distinct CDR3 sequences, roughly 59% found once. The CDR3 runs 16 residues. J gave up 11 bases and V 5 bases, and 15 bases lay outside the gene matches. In germline, CDR1 is MNHNY, CDR2 SVGAGI (reference sequence). Specimen: blood. The TCR comes from a man younger than 35 in good health. This chain joins TRBV6-6 and TRBJ2-3, with 11 nucleotides matching TRBD2. As DNA, the CDR3 is TGTGCCAGCAGTAAAACCGGGACTAGCGGAGTGGTTGGGCAGTATTTT. Its protein product is CASSKTGTSGVVGQYF.